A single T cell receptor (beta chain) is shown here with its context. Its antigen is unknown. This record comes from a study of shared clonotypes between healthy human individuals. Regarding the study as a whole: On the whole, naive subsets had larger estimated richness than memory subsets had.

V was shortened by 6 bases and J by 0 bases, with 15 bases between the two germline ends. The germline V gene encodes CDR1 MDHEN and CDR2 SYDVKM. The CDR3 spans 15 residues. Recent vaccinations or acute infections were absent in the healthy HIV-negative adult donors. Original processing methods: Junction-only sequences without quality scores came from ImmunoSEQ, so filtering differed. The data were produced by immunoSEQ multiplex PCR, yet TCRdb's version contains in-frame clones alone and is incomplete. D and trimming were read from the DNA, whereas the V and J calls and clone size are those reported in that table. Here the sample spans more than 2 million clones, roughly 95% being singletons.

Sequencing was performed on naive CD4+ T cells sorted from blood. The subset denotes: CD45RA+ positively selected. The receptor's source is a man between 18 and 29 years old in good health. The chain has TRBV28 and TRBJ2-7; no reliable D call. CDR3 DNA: TGTGCCAGCAGCGTAGACACCTTGGGCTCCTACGAGCAGTACTTC. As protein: CASSVDTLGSYEQYF.